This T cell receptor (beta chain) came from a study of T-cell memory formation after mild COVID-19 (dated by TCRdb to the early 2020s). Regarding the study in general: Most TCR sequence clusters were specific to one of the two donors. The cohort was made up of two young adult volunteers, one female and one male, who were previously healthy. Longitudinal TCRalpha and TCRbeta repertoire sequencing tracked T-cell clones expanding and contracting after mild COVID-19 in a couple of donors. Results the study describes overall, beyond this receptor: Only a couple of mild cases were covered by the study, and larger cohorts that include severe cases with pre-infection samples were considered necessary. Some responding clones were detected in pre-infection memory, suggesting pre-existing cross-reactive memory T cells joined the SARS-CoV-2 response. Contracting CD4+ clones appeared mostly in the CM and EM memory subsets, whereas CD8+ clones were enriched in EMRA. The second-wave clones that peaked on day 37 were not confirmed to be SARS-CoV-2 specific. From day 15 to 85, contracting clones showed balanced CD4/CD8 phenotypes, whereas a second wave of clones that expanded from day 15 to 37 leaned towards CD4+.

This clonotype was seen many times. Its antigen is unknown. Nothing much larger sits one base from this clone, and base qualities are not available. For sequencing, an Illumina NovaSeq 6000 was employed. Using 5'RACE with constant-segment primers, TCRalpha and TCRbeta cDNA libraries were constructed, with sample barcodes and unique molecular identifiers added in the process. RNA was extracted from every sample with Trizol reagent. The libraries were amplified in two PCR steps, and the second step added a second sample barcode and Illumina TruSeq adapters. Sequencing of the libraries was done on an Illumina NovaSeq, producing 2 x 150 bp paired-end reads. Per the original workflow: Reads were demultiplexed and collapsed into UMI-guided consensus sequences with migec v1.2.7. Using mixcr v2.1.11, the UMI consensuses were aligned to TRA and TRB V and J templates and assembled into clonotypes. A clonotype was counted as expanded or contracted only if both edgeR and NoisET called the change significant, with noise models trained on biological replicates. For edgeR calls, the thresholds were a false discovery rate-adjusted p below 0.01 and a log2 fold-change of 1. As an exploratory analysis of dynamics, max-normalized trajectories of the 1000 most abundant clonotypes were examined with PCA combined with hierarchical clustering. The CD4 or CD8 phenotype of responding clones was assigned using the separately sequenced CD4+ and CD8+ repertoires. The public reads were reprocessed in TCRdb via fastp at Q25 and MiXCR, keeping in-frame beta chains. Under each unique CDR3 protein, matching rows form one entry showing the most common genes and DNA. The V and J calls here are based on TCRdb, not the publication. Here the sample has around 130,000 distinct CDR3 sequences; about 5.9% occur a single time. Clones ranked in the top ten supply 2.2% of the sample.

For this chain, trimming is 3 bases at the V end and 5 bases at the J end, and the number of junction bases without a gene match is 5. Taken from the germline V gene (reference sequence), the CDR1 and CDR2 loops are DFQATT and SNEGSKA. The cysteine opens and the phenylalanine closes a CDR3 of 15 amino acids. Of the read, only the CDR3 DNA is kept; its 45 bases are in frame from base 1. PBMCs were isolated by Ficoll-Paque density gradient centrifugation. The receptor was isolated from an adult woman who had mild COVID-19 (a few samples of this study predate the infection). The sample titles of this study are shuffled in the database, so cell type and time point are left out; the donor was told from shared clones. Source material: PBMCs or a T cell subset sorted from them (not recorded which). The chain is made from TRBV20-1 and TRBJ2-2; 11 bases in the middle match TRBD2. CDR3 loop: CSASWLAGGTGELFF. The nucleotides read TGCAGTGCTAGTTGGCTAGCGGGAGGAACCGGGGAGCTGTTTTTT.